The subject of this entry is one T cell receptor (beta chain). The sample belongs to a study of blood T cell repertoires in COVID-19. Study-level background: The origin of the acute and convalescent COVID-19 samples was the United States, Italy and Spain. PBMCs, B-cell-depleted T cells, or T cells were the source of the cDNA or gDNA that made up the material.

The data were produced by immunoSEQ multiplex PCR, yet TCRdb's version contains in-frame clones alone and is incomplete. The table lists approximately 300,000 clones, more than 85% of them singletons. CDR1 is SNHLY and CDR2 is FYNNEI in the germline V gene. This CDR3 region has 15 residues. Trimming at V came to 4 bases and at J to 5 bases, leaving 11 bases not matched to a gene. Each recovered donor of Cohort 3 presented with two negative PCRs, clearance, or symptom resolution. The specimen sequenced was PBMCs or T cells enriched from blood (not recorded which). This clonotype was sampled from a young woman who had recovered from COVID-19. The rearrangement uses TRBV2 and TRBJ2-7, with 7 bases identical to TRBD2. The CDR3 nucleotides read TGTGCCAGCAGTGGCTCGGGGGGACCGTACGACGAGCAGTACTTC. Translation: CASSGSGGPYDEQYF.